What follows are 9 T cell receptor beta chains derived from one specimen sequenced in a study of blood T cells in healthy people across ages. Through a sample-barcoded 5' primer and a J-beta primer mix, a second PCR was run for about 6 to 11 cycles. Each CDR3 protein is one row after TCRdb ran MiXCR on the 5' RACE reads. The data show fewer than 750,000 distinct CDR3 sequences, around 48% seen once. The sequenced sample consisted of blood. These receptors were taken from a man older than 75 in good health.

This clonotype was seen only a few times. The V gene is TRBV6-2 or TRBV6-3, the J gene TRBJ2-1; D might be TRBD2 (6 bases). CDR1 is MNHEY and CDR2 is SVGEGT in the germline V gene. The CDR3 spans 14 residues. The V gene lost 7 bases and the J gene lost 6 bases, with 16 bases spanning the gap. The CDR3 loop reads CASTRELSFNEQFF. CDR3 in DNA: TGTGCCAGCACCCGGGAGCTTAGTTTCAATGAGCAGTTCTTC.

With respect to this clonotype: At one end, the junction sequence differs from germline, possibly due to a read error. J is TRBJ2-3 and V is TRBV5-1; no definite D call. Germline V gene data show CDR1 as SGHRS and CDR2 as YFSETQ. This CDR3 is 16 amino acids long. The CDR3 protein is CASRPGWASSTDAQYF. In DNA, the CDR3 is TGCGCCAGCAGGCCCGGTTGGGCTAGTAGCACAGATGCGCAGTATTTT.

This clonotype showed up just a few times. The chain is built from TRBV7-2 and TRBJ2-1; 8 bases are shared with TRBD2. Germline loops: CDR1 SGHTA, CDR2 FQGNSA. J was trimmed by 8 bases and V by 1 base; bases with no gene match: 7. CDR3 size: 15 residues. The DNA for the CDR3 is TGTGCCAGCAGCTTAGACACCGGGAGGGTGGATGAGCAGTTCTTC. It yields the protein CASSLDTGRVDEQFF.

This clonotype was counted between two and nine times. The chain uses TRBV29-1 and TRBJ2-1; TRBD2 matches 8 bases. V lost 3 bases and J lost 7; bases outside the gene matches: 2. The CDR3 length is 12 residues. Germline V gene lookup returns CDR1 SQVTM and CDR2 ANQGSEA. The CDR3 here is CSVDGGRNEQFF. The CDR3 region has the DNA TGCAGCGTTGATGGCGGGAGGAATGAGCAGTTCTTC.

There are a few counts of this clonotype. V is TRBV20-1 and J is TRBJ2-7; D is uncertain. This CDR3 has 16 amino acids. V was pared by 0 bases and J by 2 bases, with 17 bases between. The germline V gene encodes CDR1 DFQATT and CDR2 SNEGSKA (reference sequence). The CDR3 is CSARDMVRDRAYEQYF. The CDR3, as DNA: TGCAGTGCTAGAGATATGGTGCGTGACCGCGCCTACGAGCAGTACTTC.

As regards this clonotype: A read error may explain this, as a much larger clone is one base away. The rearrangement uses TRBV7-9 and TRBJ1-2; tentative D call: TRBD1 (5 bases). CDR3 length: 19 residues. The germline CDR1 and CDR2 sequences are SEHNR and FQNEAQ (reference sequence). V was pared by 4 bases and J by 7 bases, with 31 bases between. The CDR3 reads CASSSVVPRPSGFGAGYTF. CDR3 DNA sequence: TGTGCCAGCAGCTCGGTTGTGCCCCGCCCGTCAGGGTTCGGTGCTGGCTACACCTTC.

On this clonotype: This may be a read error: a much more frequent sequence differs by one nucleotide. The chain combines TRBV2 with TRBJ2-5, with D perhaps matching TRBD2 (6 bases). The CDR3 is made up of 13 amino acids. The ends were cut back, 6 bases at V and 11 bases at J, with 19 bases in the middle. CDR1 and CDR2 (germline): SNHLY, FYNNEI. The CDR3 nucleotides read TGTGCCAGCAGGGGGGGACCTCCAAATGAGCAGTACTTC. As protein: CASRGGPPNEQYF.

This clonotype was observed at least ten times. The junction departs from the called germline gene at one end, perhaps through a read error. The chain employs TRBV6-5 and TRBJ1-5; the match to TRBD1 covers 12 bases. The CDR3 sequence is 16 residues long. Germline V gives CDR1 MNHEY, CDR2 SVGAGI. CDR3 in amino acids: CASRPPGQGANSPRHF. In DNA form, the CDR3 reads TGTGCCAGCAGACCACCGGGACAGGGGGCGAACTCGCCCCGGCATTTT.

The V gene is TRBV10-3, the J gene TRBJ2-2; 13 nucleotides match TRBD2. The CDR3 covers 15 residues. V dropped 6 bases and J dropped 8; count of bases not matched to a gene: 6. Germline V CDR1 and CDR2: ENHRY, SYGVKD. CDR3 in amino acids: CAIRPGLAGTGELFF. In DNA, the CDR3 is TGTGCCATCAGGCCGGGACTAGCGGGAACGGGGGAGCTGTTTTTT.